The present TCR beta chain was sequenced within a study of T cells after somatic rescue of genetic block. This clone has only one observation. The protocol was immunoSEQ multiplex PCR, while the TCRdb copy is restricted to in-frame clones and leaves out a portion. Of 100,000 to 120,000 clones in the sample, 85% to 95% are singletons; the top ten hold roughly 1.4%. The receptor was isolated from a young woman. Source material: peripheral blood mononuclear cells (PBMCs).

The DNA of the CDR3 is TGTGCCACCAGCAGAGTACTCGAGAGTGGAAGGGCCCCCGGGGGAGAGACCCAGTACTTC. Its protein is CATSRVLESGRAPGGETQYF. The chain uses TRBV15 and TRBJ2-5, with D possibly matching TRBD2 (6 bases). Per germline, CDR1 LNHNV and CDR2 YYDKDF (reference sequence). The germline V and J ends were trimmed by 1 base and 4 bases, with 28 bases remaining between them. The CDR3 covers 20 residues.